This note documents a single TCR beta chain sequence. Antigen unknown. These data are taken from a study of lymphopenia after photon versus proton radiotherapy. CDR1 is LGHNA, CDR2 YSLEER, per germline. The ends were cut back, 0 bases at V and 8 bases at J, with 11 bases in the middle. CDR3 size: 14 residues. Study-wide results and limits: Only patients who died were analyzed for survival; proton advantage is unproven. Oligoclonal CD8+ Temra expansion after nadir drove photon patients' diversity drop. Relative stability marked proton patients; photon patients lost diversity and naive cells. Larger post-nadir TCR diversity loss correlated inversely with survival in deceased patients.

Measured with immunoSEQ multiplex PCR; TCRdb has only the in-frame clones, and not every one. Of about 50,000 clones listed, roughly 90% are singletons. This TCR was recovered from a woman in her 40s with cholangiocarcinoma. Sequencing was performed on peripheral blood, taken from a patient treated with photon-based radiotherapy. The rearrangement joins TRBV4-3 to TRBJ2-1; tentatively, D is TRBD1 or TRBD2 (5 bases each). The CDR3 DNA reads as TGCGCCAGCAGCCAAGAAGCTGGGACCCATGAGCAGTTCTTC. Translating gives CASSQEAGTHEQFF.